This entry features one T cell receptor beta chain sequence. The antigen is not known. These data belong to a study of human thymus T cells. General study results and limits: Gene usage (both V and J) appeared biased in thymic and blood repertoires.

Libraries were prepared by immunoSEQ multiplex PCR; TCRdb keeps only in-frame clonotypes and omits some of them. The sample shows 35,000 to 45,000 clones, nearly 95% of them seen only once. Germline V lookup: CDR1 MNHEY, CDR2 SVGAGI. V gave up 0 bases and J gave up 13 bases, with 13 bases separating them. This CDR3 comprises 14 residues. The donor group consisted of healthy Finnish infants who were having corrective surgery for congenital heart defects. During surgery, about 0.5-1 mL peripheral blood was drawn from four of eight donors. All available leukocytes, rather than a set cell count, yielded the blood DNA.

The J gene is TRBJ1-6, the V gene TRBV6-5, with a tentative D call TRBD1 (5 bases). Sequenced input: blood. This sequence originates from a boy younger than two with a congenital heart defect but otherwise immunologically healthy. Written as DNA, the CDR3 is TGTGCCAGCAGTTACTCGGGGGGGGGAAGGCCCCTCCACTTT. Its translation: CASSYSGGGRPLHF.